These 12 T cell receptor beta chains share one sample of origin, sequenced in a study of blood T cells in healthy people across ages. Next came a second PCR, run for roughly 6 to 11 cycles, which used a sample-barcoded 5' primer along with a J-beta primer mix. TCRdb independently ran MiXCR on the 5' RACE reads; one entry per CDR3 protein. The profile covers fewer than 950,000 distinct CDR3 sequences, with 53% appearing a single time and approximately 40% taken by the ten largest. The specimen was blood. Receptors originate from a man aged 80 or over in good health.

The chain combines TRBV6-1 with TRBJ1-1; D might be TRBD1 (5 bases). Germline V gives CDR1 MNHNS, CDR2 SASEGT. Trimming stripped 4 bases from V and 1 base from J, with 16 bases between. The length of the CDR3 is 16 residues. The CDR3 bases are TGTGCCAGCAGTGTTTATCGGGGACCGACGAACACTGAAGCTTTCTTT. This codes for CASSVYRGPTNTEAFF.

As concerns this clonotype: A single base separates this from a much larger clone, so it may be a read error. The chain uses TRBV7-2 and TRBJ2-5; 7 bases map to TRBD2. Gene TRBJ2-7 matches the end of the DNA better, so the J call may be wrong. The CDR3 spans 15 residues. Germline CDR1 reads SGHTA; CDR2 reads FQGNSA. CDR3 loop: CASSLLPREKGEQYF. For the CDR3, the DNA is TGTGCCAGCAGCCTCCTCCCGCGGGAGAAAGGCGAGCAGTACTTC.

On this clonotype itself: The junction and the germline gene differ at one end; a read error may be behind it. The genes are TRBV20-1 and TRBJ2-2; TRBD1 is a possible D gene (6 bases). Per the germline V gene, CDR1 is DFQATT and CDR2 is SNEGSKA (reference sequence). This CDR3 comprises 13 residues. CDR3 DNA: TGCGGTGCTAACAGGGTGAACGCCGGGGAGCTGTTTTTT. Its protein product is CGANRVNAGELFF.

V usage is TRBV4-1 and J usage is TRBJ2-1; 10 nucleotides line up with TRBD2. The CDR3 sequence is 17 residues long. Germline CDR1 is MGHRA and CDR2 is YSYEKL. Trimming cost V 5 bases and J 0 bases; bases outside gene matches: 7. CDR3: CASSSRLAGVSYNEQFF. The CDR3 DNA is TGCGCCAGCAGCTCCCGACTAGCGGGTGTCTCCTACAATGAGCAGTTCTTC.

In its sample, this clonotype was seen once. The chain is built from TRBV5-1 and TRBJ2-7; D not certain. The assigned J gene may be wrong: the sequence end matches TRBJ2-5 better. In germline, CDR1 is SGHRS, CDR2 YFSETQ. The CDR3 extends over 14 amino acids. The CDR3 region is CASSLQRTSETQYF. As DNA, the CDR3 is TGCGCCAGCAGCTTACAACGGACCTCCGAGACCCAGTACTTC.

DNA for the CDR3: TGTGCCAGCAGTTACCATATAGGGACATCCTACGAGCAGTACTTC. Translating it yields CASSYHIGTSYEQYF. The gene calls are TRBV6-5 and TRBJ2-7; D may be TRBD1 (6 bases). V was clipped by 2 bases and J by 1 base, with 12 bases between them. CDR3 length: 15 amino acids. Germline CDR1 is MNHEY and CDR2 is SVGAGI.

The chain has TRBV24-1 and TRBJ2-1; D is ambiguous. Per the germline V gene, CDR1 is KGHDR and CDR2 is SFDVKD. This CDR3 spans 14 amino acids. V lost 5 bases, J lost 5 bases, and 12 bases lay in between. For the CDR3, the DNA is TGTGCCACCAGTGCGTCCCGGGCAGACAATGAGCAGTTCTTC. This translates into CATSASRADNEQFF.

This clonotype has just a few counts. The junction shows a germline mismatch at one end, possibly a read error. The rearrangement joins TRBV7-9 to TRBJ2-1; 9 positions match TRBD2. The CDR3 sequence is 18 residues long. Per the germline V gene, CDR1 is SEHNR and CDR2 is FQNEAQ (reference sequence). The CDR3 DNA sequence: TGTGCCAGCAGATTAGGTACCCTAGCGGGACCCTCCTACAATGAGCAGTTCTTC. As protein: CASRLGTLAGPSYNEQFF.

This clonotype was seen a few times. The chain links TRBV20-1 to TRBJ2-5, with TRBD2 matching over 7 bases. Germline V gene sequence: CDR1 DFQATT, CDR2 SNEGSKA (reference sequence). J gave up 4 bases and V 1 base, and 6 bases lay outside the gene matches. The CDR3 has 14 amino acids. The CDR3: CSARAMGGVETQYF. The DNA for the CDR3 is TGCAGTGCTAGAGCAATGGGGGGGGTAGAGACCCAGTACTTC.

This chain connects TRBV9 to TRBJ1-1, with a weak D call TRBD1 (5 bases). The CDR3 is made up of 16 amino acids. The V gene lost 3 bases and the J gene lost 4 bases, with 19 bases spanning the gap. Germline V gene sequence: CDR1 SGDLS, CDR2 YYNGEE. This CDR3 is CASSDRVGGGVTEAFF. CDR3 nucleotide sequence: TGTGCCAGCAGCGACCGAGTGGGGGGAGGGGTCACTGAAGCTTTCTTT.

This clonotype was picked up a small number of times. The chain links TRBV11-1 to TRBJ1-1; a possible D gene is TRBD1 (5 bases). This CDR3 contains 13 residues. Trimming removed 5 bases from V and 3 bases from J, with 10 bases in between. Per germline, CDR1 SGHAT and CDR2 FQDESV (reference sequence). CDR3 nucleotides: TGTGCCAGCAGCCGGGACGTCGACACTGAAGCTTTCTTT. It specifies CASSRDVDTEAFF. The full variable domain, its missing parts supplied by reference TRBV11-1 and TRBJ1-1, is EAEVAQSPRYKITEKSQAVAFWCDPISGHATLYWYRQILGQGPELLVQFQDESVVDDSQLPKDRFSAERLKGVDSTLKIQPAELGDSAMYLCASSRDVDTEAFFGQGTRLTVV.

The sample holds one count of this clonotype. The chain combines TRBV27 with TRBJ1-1, with a weak D call TRBD1 (6 bases). Per germline, CDR1 MNHEY and CDR2 SMNVEV (reference sequence). Trimming took off 0 bases at V and 4 bases at J, with 9 bases between the two ends. The CDR3 length is 14 residues. CDR3 DNA sequence: TGTGCCAGCAGTTTATCGAGGGGGGGCACTGAAGCTTTCTTT. This translates into CASSLSRGGTEAFF.